This TCR beta chain originates from a study of T cell changes during pregnancy in multiple sclerosis. Germline values: CDR1 SQVTM, CDR2 ANQGSEA. The CDR3 has 12 residues. V was trimmed by 6 bases and J by 4 bases, leaving 10 bases between them. Generated by immunoSEQ multiplex PCR, the TCRdb table keeps only in-frame clones and is missing some. The profile shows approximately 130,000 clones, 90% to 96% of them singletons. This chain uses TRBV29-1 with TRBJ2-1; D is unresolved. The sequence came from a female donor with multiple sclerosis, enrolled in a pregnancy study. The sample consisted of peripheral blood, taken after pregnancy. CDR3 amino acids: CSVLLLYNEQFF. For the CDR3, the DNA is TGCAGCGTCCTCCTTTTATACAATGAGCAGTTCTTC.